Below, 2 T cell receptor beta chains from the same sample are listed, as sequenced in a study of shared clonotypes between healthy human individuals. CD45RO-negative CD8 cells positively selected for CCR7 made up the naive population, which excluded terminally differentiated effector memory CD45RA+ cells. Generated by immunoSEQ multiplex PCR, the TCRdb table keeps only in-frame clones and is missing some. The table includes about 1.9 million clones, 93% detected once. Specimen: naive CD8+ T cells from PBMCs. The source is a man between 18 and 29 years old in good health. Some clones in this sample may be carry-over from other donors' samples.

The chain couples TRBV7-9 to TRBJ2-1, with D possibly TRBD1 on 6 matching bases. CDR3 length: 14 amino acids. CDR1 SEHNR and CDR2 FQNEAQ come from the germline V gene (reference sequence). V lost 5 bases to trimming and J lost 3 bases, with 11 bases between them. In DNA form, the CDR3 reads TGTGCCAGCAGCCTACAGGGCAGCTACAATGAGCAGTTCTTC. It is translated as CASSLQGSYNEQFF.

This sequence joins TRBV27 and TRBJ1-1; 7 bases are a match to TRBD1. This CDR3 is 15 amino acids long. V trimming: 6 bases; J trimming: 1 base; junction bases outside the gene matches: 8. The germline gives CDR1 MNHEY, CDR2 SMNVEV (reference sequence). The DNA of the CDR3 is TGTGCCAGCAGATACGACAGGGAGGAGAACACTGAAGCTTTCTTT. Protein product: CASRYDREENTEAFF.